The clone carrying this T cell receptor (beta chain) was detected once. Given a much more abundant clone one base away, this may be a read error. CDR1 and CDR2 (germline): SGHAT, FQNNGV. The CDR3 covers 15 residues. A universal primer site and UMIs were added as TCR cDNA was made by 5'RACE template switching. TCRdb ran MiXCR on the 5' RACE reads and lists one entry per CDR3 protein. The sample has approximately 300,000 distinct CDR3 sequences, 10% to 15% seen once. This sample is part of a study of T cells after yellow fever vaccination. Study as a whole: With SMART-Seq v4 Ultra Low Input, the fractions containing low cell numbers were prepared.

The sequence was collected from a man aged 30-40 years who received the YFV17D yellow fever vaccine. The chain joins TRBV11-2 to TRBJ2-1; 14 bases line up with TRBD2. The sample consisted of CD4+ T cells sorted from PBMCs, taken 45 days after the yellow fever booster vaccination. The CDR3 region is CASSKGTSGSNDQFF. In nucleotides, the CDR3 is TGTGCCAGCAGCAAGGGGACTAGCGGGAGCAATGATCAGTTCTTC.